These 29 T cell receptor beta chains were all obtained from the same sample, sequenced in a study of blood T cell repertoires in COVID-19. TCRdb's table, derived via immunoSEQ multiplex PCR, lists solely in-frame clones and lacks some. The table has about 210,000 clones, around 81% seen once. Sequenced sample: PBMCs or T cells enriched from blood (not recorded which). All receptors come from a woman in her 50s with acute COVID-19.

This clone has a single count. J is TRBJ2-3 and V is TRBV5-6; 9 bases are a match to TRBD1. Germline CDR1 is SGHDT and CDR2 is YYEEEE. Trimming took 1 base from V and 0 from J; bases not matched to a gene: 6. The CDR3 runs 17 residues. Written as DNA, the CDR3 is TGTGCCAGCAGCTTGAGGGGGACAGGGCCTAGCACAGATACGCAGTATTTT. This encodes CASSLRGTGPSTDTQYF.

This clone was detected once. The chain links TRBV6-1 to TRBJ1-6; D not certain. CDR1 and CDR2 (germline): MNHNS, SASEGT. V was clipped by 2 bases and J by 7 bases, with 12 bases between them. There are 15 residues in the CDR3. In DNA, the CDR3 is TGTGCCAGCAGTGAAAGCGTTCTGCCAAATTCACCCCTCCACTTT. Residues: CASSESVLPNSPLHF.

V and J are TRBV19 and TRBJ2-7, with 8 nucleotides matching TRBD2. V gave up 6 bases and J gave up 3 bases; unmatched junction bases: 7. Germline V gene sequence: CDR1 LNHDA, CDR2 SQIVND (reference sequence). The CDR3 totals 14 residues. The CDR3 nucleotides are TGTGCCAGTAGCAGCACAGGGACTAGCTACGAGCAGTACTTC. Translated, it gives CASSSTGTSYEQYF. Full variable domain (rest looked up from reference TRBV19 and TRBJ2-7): DGGITQSPKYLFRKEGQNVTLSCEQNLNHDAMYWYRQDPGQGLRLIYYSQIVNDFQKGDIAEGYSVSREKKESFPLTVTSAQKNPTAFYLCASSSTGTSYEQYFGPGTRLTVT.

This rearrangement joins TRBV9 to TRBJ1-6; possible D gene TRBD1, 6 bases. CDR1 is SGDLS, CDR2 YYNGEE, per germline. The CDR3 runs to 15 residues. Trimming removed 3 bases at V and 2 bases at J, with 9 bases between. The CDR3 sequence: CASSGQATYNSPLHF. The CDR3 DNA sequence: TGTGCCAGCAGCGGACAGGCAACCTATAATTCACCCCTCCACTTT.

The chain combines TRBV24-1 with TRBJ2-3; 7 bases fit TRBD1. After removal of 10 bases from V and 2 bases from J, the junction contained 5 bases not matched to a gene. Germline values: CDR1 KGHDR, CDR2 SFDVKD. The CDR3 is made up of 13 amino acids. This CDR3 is CATGGGDTDTQYF. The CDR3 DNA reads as TGTGCCACAGGGGGCGGTGACACAGATACGCAGTATTTT.

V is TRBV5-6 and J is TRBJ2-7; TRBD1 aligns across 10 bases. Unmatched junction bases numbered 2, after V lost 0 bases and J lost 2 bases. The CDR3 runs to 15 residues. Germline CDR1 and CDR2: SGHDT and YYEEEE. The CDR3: CASSLVGQGTYEQYF. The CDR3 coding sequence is TGTGCCAGCAGCTTGGTGGGACAGGGGACCTACGAGCAGTACTTC.

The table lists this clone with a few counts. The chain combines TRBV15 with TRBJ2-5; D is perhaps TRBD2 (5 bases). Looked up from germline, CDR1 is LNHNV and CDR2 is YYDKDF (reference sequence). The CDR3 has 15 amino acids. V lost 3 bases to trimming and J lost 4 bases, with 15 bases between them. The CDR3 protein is CATSREKDGGETQYF. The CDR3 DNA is TGTGCCACCAGCAGGGAAAAGGACGGAGGAGAGACCCAGTACTTC.

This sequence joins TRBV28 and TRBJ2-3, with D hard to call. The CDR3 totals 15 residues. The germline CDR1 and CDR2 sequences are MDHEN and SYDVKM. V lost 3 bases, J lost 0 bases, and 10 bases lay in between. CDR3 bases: TGTGCCAGCAGTTTCTACCCCGGTAGCACAGATACGCAGTATTTT. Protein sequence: CASSFYPGSTDTQYF.

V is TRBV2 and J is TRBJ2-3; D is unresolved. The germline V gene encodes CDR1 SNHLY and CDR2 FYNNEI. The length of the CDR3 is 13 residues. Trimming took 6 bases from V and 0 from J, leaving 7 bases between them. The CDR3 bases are TGTGCCAGCAGCGGTTATAGCACAGATACGCAGTATTTT. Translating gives CASSGYSTDTQYF.

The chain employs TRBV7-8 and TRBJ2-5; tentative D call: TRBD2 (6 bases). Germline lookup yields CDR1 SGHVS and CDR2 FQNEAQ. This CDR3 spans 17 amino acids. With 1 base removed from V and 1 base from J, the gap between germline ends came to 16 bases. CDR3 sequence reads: CASSLGSGVGGQETQYF. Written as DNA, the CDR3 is TGTGCCAGCAGCTTAGGATCTGGGGTCGGGGGCCAAGAGACCCAGTACTTC.

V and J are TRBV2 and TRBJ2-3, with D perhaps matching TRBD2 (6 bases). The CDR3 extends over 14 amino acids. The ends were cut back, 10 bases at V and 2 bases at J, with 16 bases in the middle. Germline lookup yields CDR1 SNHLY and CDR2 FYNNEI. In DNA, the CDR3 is TGTGCCAACACCCGCCGGGGGTCCACAGATACGCAGTATTTT. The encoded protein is CANTRRGSTDTQYF.

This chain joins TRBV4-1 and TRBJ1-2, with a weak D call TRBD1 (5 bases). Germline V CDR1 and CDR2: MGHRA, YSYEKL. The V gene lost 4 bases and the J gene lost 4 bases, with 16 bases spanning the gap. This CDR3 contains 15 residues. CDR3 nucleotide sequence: TGCGCCAGCAGCCGAGAAATGGACACCACCTATGGCTACACCTTC. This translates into CASSREMDTTYGYTF.

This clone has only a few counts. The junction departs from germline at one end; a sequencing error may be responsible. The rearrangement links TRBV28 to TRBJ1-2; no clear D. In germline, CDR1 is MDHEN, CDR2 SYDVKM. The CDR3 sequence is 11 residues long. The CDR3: CASSVGYGYTF. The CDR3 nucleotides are TGCGCCTCCTCCGTCGGCTATGGCTACACCTTC.

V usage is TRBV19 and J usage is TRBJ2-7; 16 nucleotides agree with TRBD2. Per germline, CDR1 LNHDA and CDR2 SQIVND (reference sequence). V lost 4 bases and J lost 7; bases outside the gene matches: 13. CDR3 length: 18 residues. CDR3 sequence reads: CASSTPLGTSGRAWEQYF. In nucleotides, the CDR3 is TGTGCCAGTAGTACACCACTCGGGACTAGCGGGAGGGCGTGGGAGCAGTACTTC.

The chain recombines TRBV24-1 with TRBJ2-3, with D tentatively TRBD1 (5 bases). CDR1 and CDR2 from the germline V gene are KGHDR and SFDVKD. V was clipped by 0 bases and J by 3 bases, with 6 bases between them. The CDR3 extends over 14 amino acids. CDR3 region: CATSDLRGTDTQYF. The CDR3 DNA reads TGTGCCACCAGTGATTTGAGGGGAACAGATACGCAGTATTTT.

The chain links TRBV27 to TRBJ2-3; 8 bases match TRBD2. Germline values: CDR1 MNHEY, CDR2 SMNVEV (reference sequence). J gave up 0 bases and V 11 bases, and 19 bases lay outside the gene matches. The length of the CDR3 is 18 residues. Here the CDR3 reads CAAARGRGSSGSTDTQYF. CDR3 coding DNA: TGTGCCGCCGCCCGCGGCAGGGGTTCTAGCGGGAGCACAGATACGCAGTATTTT.

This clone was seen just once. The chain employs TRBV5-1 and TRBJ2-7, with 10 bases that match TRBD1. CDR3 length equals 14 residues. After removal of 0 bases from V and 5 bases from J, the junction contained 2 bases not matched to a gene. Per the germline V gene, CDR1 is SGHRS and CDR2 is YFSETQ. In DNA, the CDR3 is TGCGCCAGCAGCTTGGGACAGGGGGCGGACGAGCAGTACTTC. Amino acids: CASSLGQGADEQYF. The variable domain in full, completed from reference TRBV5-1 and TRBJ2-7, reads KAGVTQTPRYLIKTRGQQVTLSCSPISGHRSVSWYQQTPGQGLQFLFEYFSETQRNKGNFPGRFSGRQFSNSRSEMNVSTLELGDSALYLCASSLGQGADEQYFGPGTRLTVT.

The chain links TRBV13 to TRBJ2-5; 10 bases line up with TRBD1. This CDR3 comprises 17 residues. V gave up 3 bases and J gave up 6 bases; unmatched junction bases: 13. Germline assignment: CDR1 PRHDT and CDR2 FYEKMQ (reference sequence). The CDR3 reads CASSFGAGQGGIQTQYF. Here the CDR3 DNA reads TGTGCCAGCAGCTTTGGTGCCGGACAGGGGGGCATACAGACCCAGTACTTC.

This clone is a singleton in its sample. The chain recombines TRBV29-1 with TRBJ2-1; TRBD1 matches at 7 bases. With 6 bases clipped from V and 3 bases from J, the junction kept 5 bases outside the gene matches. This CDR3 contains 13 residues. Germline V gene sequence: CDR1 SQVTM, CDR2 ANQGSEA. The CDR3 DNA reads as TGCAGCGTCCGACAGGGAGACTACAATGAGCAGTTCTTC. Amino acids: CSVRQGDYNEQFF.

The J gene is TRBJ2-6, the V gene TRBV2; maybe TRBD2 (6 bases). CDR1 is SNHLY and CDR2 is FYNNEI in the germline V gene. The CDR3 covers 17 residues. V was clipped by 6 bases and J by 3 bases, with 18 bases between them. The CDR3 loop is CASSGGSGSRGANVLTF. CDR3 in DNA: TGTGCCAGCAGCGGAGGGTCGGGATCTCGTGGGGCCAACGTCCTGACTTTC.

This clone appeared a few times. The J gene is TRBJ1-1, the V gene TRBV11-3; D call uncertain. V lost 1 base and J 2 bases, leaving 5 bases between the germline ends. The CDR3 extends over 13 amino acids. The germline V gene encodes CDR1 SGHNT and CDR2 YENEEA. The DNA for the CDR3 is TGTGCCAGCAGCTTAGGCAGAAACACTGAAGCTTTCTTT. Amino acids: CASSLGRNTEAFF. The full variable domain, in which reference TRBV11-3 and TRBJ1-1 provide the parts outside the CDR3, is EAGVVQSPRYKIIEKKQPVAFWCNPISGHNTLYWYLQNLGQGPELLIRYENEEAVDDSQLPKDRFSAERLKGVDSTLKIQPAELGDSAVYLCASSLGRNTEAFFGQGTRLTVV.

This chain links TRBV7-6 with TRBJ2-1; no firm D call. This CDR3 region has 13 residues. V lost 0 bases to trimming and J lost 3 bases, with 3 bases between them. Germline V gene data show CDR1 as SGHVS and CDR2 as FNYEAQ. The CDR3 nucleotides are TGTGCCAGCAGCTTAGCCAGCTACAATGAGCAGTTCTTC. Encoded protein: CASSLASYNEQFF. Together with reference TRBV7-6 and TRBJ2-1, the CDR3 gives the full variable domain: GAGVSQSPRYKVTKRGQDVALRCDPISGHVSLYWYRQALGQGPEFLTYFNYEAQQDKSGLPNDRFSAERPEGSISTLTIQRTEQRDSAMYRCASSLASYNEQFFGPGTRLTVL.

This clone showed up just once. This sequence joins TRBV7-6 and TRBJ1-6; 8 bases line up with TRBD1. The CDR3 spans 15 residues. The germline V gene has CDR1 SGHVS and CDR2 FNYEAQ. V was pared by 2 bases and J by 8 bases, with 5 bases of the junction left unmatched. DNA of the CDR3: TGTGCCAGCAGCTTAATAGGACAGGGTGATTCACCCCTCCACTTT. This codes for CASSLIGQGDSPLHF.

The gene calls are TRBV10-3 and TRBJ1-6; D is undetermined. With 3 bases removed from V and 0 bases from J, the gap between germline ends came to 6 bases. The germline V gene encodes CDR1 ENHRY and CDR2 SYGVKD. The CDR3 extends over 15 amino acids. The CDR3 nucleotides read TGTGCCATCAGTGAAGGGAGCTCCTATAATTCACCCCTCCACTTT. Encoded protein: CAISEGSSYNSPLHF.

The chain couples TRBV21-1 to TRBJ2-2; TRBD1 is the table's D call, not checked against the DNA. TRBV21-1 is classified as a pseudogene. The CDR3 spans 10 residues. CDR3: CAPIPGELFF. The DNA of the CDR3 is TGTGCCCCCATCCCCGGGGAGCTGTTTTTT.

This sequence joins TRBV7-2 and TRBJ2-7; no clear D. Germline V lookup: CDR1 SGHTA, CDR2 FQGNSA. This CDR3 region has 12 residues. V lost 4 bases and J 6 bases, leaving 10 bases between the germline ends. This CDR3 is CASSSLSSEQYF. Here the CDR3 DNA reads TGTGCCAGCAGCTCCTTGAGTAGCGAGCAGTACTTC.

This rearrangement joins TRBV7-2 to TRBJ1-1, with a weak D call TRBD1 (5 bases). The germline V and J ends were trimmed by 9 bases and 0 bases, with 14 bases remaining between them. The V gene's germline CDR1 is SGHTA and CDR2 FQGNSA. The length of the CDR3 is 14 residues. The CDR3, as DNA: TGTGCCAGTATCCGACAGCTTATGAACACTGAAGCTTTCTTT. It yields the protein CASIRQLMNTEAFF. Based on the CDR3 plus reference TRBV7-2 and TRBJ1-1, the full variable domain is GAGVSQSPSNKVTEKGKDVELRCDPISGHTALYWYRQSLGQGLEFLIYFQGNSAPDKSGLPSDRFSAERTGGSVSTLTIQRTQQEDSAVYLCASIRQLMNTEAFFGQGTRLTVV.

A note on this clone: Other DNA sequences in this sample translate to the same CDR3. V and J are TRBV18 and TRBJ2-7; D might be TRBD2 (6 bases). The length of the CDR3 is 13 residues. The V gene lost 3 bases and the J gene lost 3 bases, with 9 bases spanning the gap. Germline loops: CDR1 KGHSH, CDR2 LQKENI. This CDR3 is CASSPAGSYEQYF. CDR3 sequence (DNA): TGTGCCAGCTCACCGGCGGGAAGCTACGAGCAGTACTTC. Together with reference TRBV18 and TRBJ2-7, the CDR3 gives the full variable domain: NAGVMQNPRHLVRRRGQEARLRCSPMKGHSHVYWYRQLPEEGLKFMVYLQKENIIDESGMPKERFSAEFPKEGPSILRIQQVVRGDSAAYFCASSPAGSYEQYFGPGTRLTVT.

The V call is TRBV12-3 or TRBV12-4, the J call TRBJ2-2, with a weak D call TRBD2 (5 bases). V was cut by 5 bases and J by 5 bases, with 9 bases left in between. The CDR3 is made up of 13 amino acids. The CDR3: CASSPTTTGELFF. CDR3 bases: TGTGCCAGCAGTCCGACTACGACCGGGGAGCTGTTTTTT.